Listed here are 32 T cell receptor beta chains from one sample, sequenced in a study of blood T cell repertoires in COVID-19. Sequenced by immunoSEQ multiplex PCR; TCRdb stores in-frame clones only, minus some. Of about 75,000 clones in the sample, about 87% are singletons; the top ten hold almost 6.5%. Sequenced sample: peripheral blood. Receptor source: a woman in her fifties or sixties with acute or convalescent COVID-19.

This rearrangement joins TRBV7-2 to TRBJ1-4; a weak D match, TRBD1 (5 bases). Deletions cut 9 bases from V and 3 bases from J, with 14 bases between. Germline V gives CDR1 SGHTA, CDR2 FQGNSA. This CDR3 has 14 residues. The CDR3: CASLPGGSNEKLFF. Written as DNA, the CDR3 is TGTGCCAGTTTGCCGGGGGGGTCTAATGAAAAACTGTTTTTT. Full variable domain (outside the CDR3, taken from reference TRBV7-2 and TRBJ1-4): GAGVSQSPSNKVTEKGKDVELRCDPISGHTALYWYRQSLGQGLEFLIYFQGNSAPDKSGLPSDRFSAERTGGSVSTLTIQRTQQEDSAVYLCASLPGGSNEKLFFGSGTQLSVL.

This sequence joins TRBV11-3 and TRBJ1-1; a weak D match, TRBD1 (5 bases). The CDR3 is 13 residues long. Deletions cut 5 bases from V and 3 bases from J, with 10 bases between. Per the germline V gene, CDR1 is SGHNT and CDR2 is YENEEA. In DNA form, the CDR3 reads TGTGCCAGCAGCCACCGGGGGGACACTGAAGCTTTCTTT. Translation gives CASSHRGDTEAFF.

The chain is built from TRBV4-1 and TRBJ1-2, with TRBD1 as a possible D gene (5 bases). In germline, CDR1 is MGHRA, CDR2 YSYEKL. CDR3 size: 12 residues. Trimming removed 3 bases at V and 7 bases at J, with 9 bases between. CDR3 DNA sequence: TGCGCCAGCAGCCAGCAGGGTAGTGGCTACACCTTC. Translated: CASSQQGSGYTF.

V is TRBV5-6 and J is TRBJ2-7; a weak D match, TRBD2 (5 bases). The CDR3 consists of 13 residues. Per the germline V gene, CDR1 is SGHDT and CDR2 is YYEEEE. V lost 3 bases and J lost 3, with 10 bases in between. Here the CDR3 reads CASSWTEDYEQYF. In DNA form, the CDR3 reads TGTGCCAGCAGCTGGACGGAGGACTACGAGCAGTACTTC.

The rearrangement links TRBV12-3 or TRBV12-4 to TRBJ2-2; D might be TRBD2 (5 bases). The CDR3 has 13 amino acids. With 7 bases removed from V and 2 bases from J, the gap between germline ends came to 8 bases. The CDR3 sequence is CASNSENTGELFF. As DNA, the CDR3 is TGTGCCAGCAATAGCGAAAACACCGGGGAGCTGTTTTTT.

V and J are TRBV28 and TRBJ1-4; TRBD1 matches at 11 bases. Trimming removed 4 bases from V and 7 bases from J; junction bases left unmatched: 5. CDR1 MDHEN and CDR2 SYDVKM come from the germline V gene. The CDR3 length is 15 residues. CDR3 sequence reads: CASSSLGQGGEKLFF. CDR3 bases: TGTGCCAGCAGTTCCCTGGGACAGGGGGGTGAAAAACTGTTTTTT.

This chain joins TRBV7-9 and TRBJ2-2; no clear D gene. V lost 5 bases to trimming and J lost 2 bases, with 15 bases between them. The CDR3 is 16 amino acids. Germline-derived CDR1 and CDR2 are SEHNR and FQNEAQ (reference sequence). CDR3 nucleotides: TGTGCCAGCAGCGAACGGAGTACTCTAAACACCGGGGAGCTGTTTTTT. Protein product: CASSERSTLNTGELFF.

The chain recombines TRBV6-5 with TRBJ2-7; 8 bases align to TRBD1. Germline-derived CDR1 and CDR2 are MNHEY and SVGAGI. This CDR3 is built from 13 residues. With 10 bases clipped from V and 2 bases from J, the junction kept 7 bases outside the gene matches. The CDR3 region is CATTGQGPYEQYF. The CDR3 nucleotides are TGTGCCACCACAGGACAGGGTCCCTACGAGCAGTACTTC.

The chain joins TRBV28 to TRBJ1-2; TRBD1 aligns across 7 bases. Germline loops: CDR1 MDHEN, CDR2 SYDVKM. The J segment lost 4 bases and the V segment lost 4 bases, leaving 9 bases of the junction unmatched. This CDR3 is 15 amino acids long. The chain's CDR3 is CASSSLGGGSYGYTF. CDR3 DNA: TGTGCCAGCAGTTCGCTAGGAGGGGGCTCCTATGGCTACACCTTC.

The rearrangement links TRBV29-1 to TRBJ2-5; no reliable D call. Per the germline V gene, CDR1 is SQVTM and CDR2 is ANQGSEA. The CDR3 is 11 residues long. Trimming took off 5 bases at V and 2 bases at J, with 6 bases between the two ends. Here the CDR3 DNA reads TGCAGCGTTATCAGGCAAGAGACCCAGTACTTC. Translating gives CSVIRQETQYF.

The chain recombines TRBV11-3 with TRBJ2-1; 8 bases are a match to TRBD2. V dropped 5 bases and J dropped 1; count of bases not matched to a gene: 1. The CDR3 is 14 amino acids. Germline V lookup: CDR1 SGHNT, CDR2 YENEEA. The CDR3 DNA reads as TGTGCCAGCAGCGGCGGGGGGTCCTACAATGAGCAGTTCTTC. Translation gives CASSGGGSYNEQFF.

A note on this clone: This CDR3 is also generated by other DNA sequences in the sample. J is TRBJ2-7 and V is TRBV4-1; D is unclear. CDR3 length: 14 amino acids. Trimming stripped 0 bases from V and 4 bases from J, with 10 bases between. From germline, CDR1 is MGHRA and CDR2 YSYEKL. CDR3 residues: CASSQDLVSYEQYF. The CDR3 region has the DNA TGCGCCAGCAGCCAAGATCTAGTGTCTTACGAGCAGTACTTC.

This chain joins TRBV19 and TRBJ1-6, with TRBD1 identical over 8 bases. The V and J ends lost 1 base and 3 bases, in that order; junction bases with no gene match: 2. From germline, CDR1 is LNHDA and CDR2 SQIVND (reference sequence). There are 16 residues in the CDR3. CDR3 bases: TGTGCCAGTAGTATAGGGGACAGGAGCTATAATTCACCCCTCCACTTT. Translated, it gives CASSIGDRSYNSPLHF.

The chain links TRBV19 to TRBJ1-5; possibly TRBD1 for D (5 bases). V was clipped by 5 bases and J by 0 bases, with 11 bases between them. Germline loops: CDR1 LNHDA, CDR2 SQIVND (reference sequence). CDR3 length: 15 amino acids. The CDR3 protein is CASSGGARSNQPQHF. The CDR3 nucleotides read TGTGCCAGTAGTGGAGGGGCCCGTAGCAATCAGCCCCAGCATTTT.

The genes are TRBV19 and TRBJ2-7; 10 positions match TRBD1. This CDR3 has 14 residues. The V gene end was trimmed by 3 bases and the J gene end by 5 bases; junction bases not matched to a gene: 4. Germline V CDR1 and CDR2: LNHDA, SQIVND (reference sequence). The CDR3 here is CASSIDRGLHEQYF. The CDR3 DNA is TGTGCCAGTAGTATTGACAGGGGGCTCCACGAGCAGTACTTC.

This clone was picked up a small number of times. The chain uses TRBV6-5 and TRBJ2-3, with D uncertain. In germline, CDR1 is MNHEY, CDR2 SVGAGI. This CDR3 contains 13 residues. The V end was cut by 8 bases, the J end by 0 bases, with 9 bases between. The CDR3: CASELLSTDTQYF. CDR3 bases: TGTGCCAGCGAACTTCTAAGCACAGATACGCAGTATTTT.

This clone was detected once. The chain recombines TRBV19 with TRBJ1-1; D is uncertain. In germline, CDR1 is LNHDA, CDR2 SQIVND (reference sequence). V was clipped by 3 bases and J by 6 bases, with 11 bases between them. CDR3 length: 13 amino acids. The DNA for the CDR3 is TGTGCCAGTAGTATCGCGATGAGGGCTGAAGCTTTCTTT. Encoded protein: CASSIAMRAEAFF.

This clone was detected a few times. The chain combines TRBV7-2 with TRBJ2-1, with a weak D call TRBD2 (6 bases). The CDR3 is 17 amino acids. V was clipped by 1 base and J by 0 bases, with 13 bases between them. Looked up from germline, CDR1 is SGHTA and CDR2 is FQGNSA. For the CDR3, the DNA is TGTGCCAGCAGCTTAGAGGGACTGGGCGCCTCCTACAATGAGCAGTTCTTC. It codes for CASSLEGLGASYNEQFF.

The V gene is TRBV19, the J gene TRBJ1-5, with D perhaps TRBD1 (5 bases). V was pared by 7 bases and J by 0 bases, with 13 bases between. The CDR3 is made up of 15 amino acids. Germline-derived CDR1 and CDR2 are LNHDA and SQIVND (reference sequence). CDR3 DNA: TGTGCCAGTACCAGGGAAGGCAATAGCAATCAGCCCCAGCATTTT. This sequence encodes CASTREGNSNQPQHF.

The chain combines TRBV5-1 with TRBJ2-7, with 8 bases matching TRBD1. This CDR3 spans 15 amino acids. The germline V gene has CDR1 SGHRS and CDR2 YFSETQ. The trim removed 0 bases at V and 6 bases at J, leaving 8 bases unmatched. CDR3 amino acids: CASSLAPDRASEQYF. The CDR3 bases are TGCGCCAGCAGCTTGGCCCCGGACAGGGCCTCCGAGCAGTACTTC.

CDR3 in DNA: TGTGCCAGCAGTACTCAGACCGACAGGCAGTACTTC. Its protein is CASSTQTDRQYF. The genes are TRBV6-5 and TRBJ2-7; TRBD1 might be the D (5 bases). Germline CDR1 is MNHEY and CDR2 is SVGAGI. With 5 bases removed from V and 9 bases from J, the gap between germline ends came to 14 bases. The CDR3 contains 12 residues.

The count of this clone is one. The chain joins TRBV7-2 to TRBJ1-4; possibly TRBD1 for D (5 bases). The CDR3 runs 15 residues. CDR1 and CDR2 from the germline V gene are SGHTA and FQGNSA. Trimming took 1 base from V and 3 from J, leaving 9 bases between them. The CDR3 region is CASSLGGLPNEKLFF. Written as DNA, the CDR3 is TGTGCCAGCAGCTTAGGGGGCCTCCCTAATGAAAAACTGTTTTTT. Looking up the rest from reference TRBV7-2 and TRBJ1-4 gives the full variable domain: GAGVSQSPSNKVTEKGKDVELRCDPISGHTALYWYRQSLGQGLEFLIYFQGNSAPDKSGLPSDRFSAERTGGSVSTLTIQRTQQEDSAVYLCASSLGGLPNEKLFFGSGTQLSVL.

V is TRBV19 and J is TRBJ1-1, with 7 bases identical to TRBD1. Germline V gene data show CDR1 as LNHDA and CDR2 as SQIVND (reference sequence). The trim removed 1 base at V and 4 bases at J, leaving 0 bases unmatched. CDR3 length: 13 residues. The chain's CDR3 is CASSIAGGTEAFF. The CDR3 DNA reads as TGTGCCAGTAGTATAGCAGGGGGCACTGAAGCTTTCTTT.

The chain links TRBV28 to TRBJ1-3; 7 bases fit TRBD1. Per germline, CDR1 MDHEN and CDR2 SYDVKM. The CDR3 has 16 residues. V trimming: 6 bases; J trimming: 4 bases; junction bases outside the gene matches: 12. As DNA, the CDR3 is TGTGCCAGCAGCTCGACCCAGGGGGTGGCAGGAAACACCATATATTTT. Its protein product is CASSSTQGVAGNTIYF.

The chain links TRBV30 to TRBJ2-5; 9 bases are shared with TRBD1. The J segment lost 4 bases and the V segment lost 4 bases, leaving 7 bases of the junction unmatched. From germline, CDR1 is GTSNPN and CDR2 SVGIG (reference sequence). This CDR3 is built from 14 residues. For the CDR3, the DNA is TGTGCCTGGACCAACAGGGGGCGCGGAGAGACCCAGTACTTC. Its translation is CAWTNRGRGETQYF.

The rearrangement links TRBV3-1 (or the pseudogene TRBV3-2) to TRBJ1-1, with 7 bases identical to TRBD1. Germline V CDR1 and CDR2: LGHDT, YNNKEL (reference sequence). Losses at the gene ends were 4 bases for V and 0 bases for J; bases not matched to a gene: 5. CDR3 size: 15 residues. The chain's CDR3 is CASSPRDRMNTEAFF. DNA for the CDR3: TGTGCCAGCAGCCCCCGGGACAGAATGAACACTGAAGCTTTCTTT.

The gene calls are TRBV4-2 and TRBJ1-5; D is uncertain. The germline gives CDR1 LGHNA, CDR2 YNFKEQ. V shed 0 bases and J shed 5 bases, with 8 bases lying between them. This CDR3 spans 14 amino acids. Here the CDR3 DNA reads TGTGCCAGCAGCCAAGACCCCCAATATCAGCCCCAGCATTTT. Residues: CASSQDPQYQPQHF.

J is TRBJ1-2 and V is TRBV5-1, with TRBD1 matching 10 bases. CDR1 SGHRS and CDR2 YFSETQ come from the germline V gene. V was pared by 4 bases and J by 8 bases, with 5 bases of the junction left unmatched. This CDR3 is 13 amino acids long. The CDR3 DNA is TGCGCCAGCAGCGGGACAGGGGAGTCAGGCTACACCTTC. Translated: CASSGTGESGYTF.

V gene TRBV5-1 combines with J gene TRBJ2-3; possible D gene TRBD2, 6 bases. The length of the CDR3 is 15 residues. Trimming stripped 4 bases from V and 4 bases from J, with 16 bases between. Germline V gene sequence: CDR1 SGHRS, CDR2 YFSETQ. CDR3 in DNA: TGCGCCAGCAGCACCCGCGGGGAGGAGGCAGATACGCAGTATTTT. Protein product: CASSTRGEEADTQYF.

The chain combines TRBV6-4 with TRBJ1-2, with TRBD1 matching over 8 bases. CDR3 size: 15 residues. The germline V gene has CDR1 MRHNA and CDR2 SNTAGT. V shed 8 bases, J shed 0 bases, and the junction held 8 bases outside the gene matches. The CDR3 is CASRLGQGSNYGYTF. CDR3 nucleotides: TGTGCCAGCCGCCTTGGACAGGGTTCTAACTATGGCTACACCTTC.

This chain links TRBV7-2 with TRBJ2-1; D is possibly TRBD2 (5 bases). From germline, CDR1 is SGHTA and CDR2 FQGNSA. V lost 5 bases to trimming and J lost 0 bases, with 17 bases between them. The CDR3 is made up of 17 amino acids. CDR3 region: CASSLGRFLASYNEQFF. The CDR3 nucleotides are TGTGCCAGCAGCCTGGGGAGATTTCTAGCCTCCTACAATGAGCAGTTCTTC.

As concerns this clone: Other nucleotide sequences from this sample produce the same CDR3. V usage is TRBV28 and J usage is TRBJ2-7; D remains unclear. The V end lost 2 bases, the J end lost 3 bases, and 5 bases lay between the germline ends. The CDR3 runs 12 residues. CDR1 is MDHEN and CDR2 is SYDVKM in the germline V gene. The CDR3 loop reads CASSLRGYEQYF. The CDR3 nucleotides are TGTGCCAGCAGTTTACGAGGCTACGAGCAGTACTTC.